One sample yielded the 9 T cell receptor beta chains listed below, sequenced in a study of cytotoxic CD8 clonotypes in ibrutinib-treated CLL. The table came from immunoSEQ multiplex PCR; TCRdb's copy has only in-frame clones and leaves some out. The sample contains some 200,000 clones, about four fifths of which appear only once. Specimen: PBMCs, collected after 12 months of ibrutinib treatment. Receptors originate from a human donor with chronic lymphocytic leukemia.

This rearrangement joins TRBV5-1 to TRBJ2-1; D is unclear. Germline-derived CDR1 and CDR2 are SGHRS and YFSETQ. Trimming cost V 7 bases and J 1 base, with 18 bases left between them. This CDR3 region has 16 residues. As DNA, the CDR3 is TGCGCCAGCCCCCTTGGGTCAACTGAATCCTACAATGAGCAGTTCTTC. This codes for CASPLGSTESYNEQFF.

The V and J genes are TRBV27 and TRBJ2-7; D unclear. Germline V CDR1 and CDR2: MNHEY, SMNVEV (reference sequence). The germline V and J ends were trimmed by 5 bases and 1 base, with 18 bases remaining between them. The CDR3 extends over 16 amino acids. The CDR3 is CASSPLRDRGSYEQYF. In DNA form, the CDR3 reads TGTGCCAGCAGTCCCCTGAGAGACCGTGGGTCCTACGAGCAGTACTTC.

This chain links TRBV2 with TRBJ2-1, with 7 bases lining up with TRBD2. Unmatched junction bases numbered 13, after V lost 9 bases and J lost 8 bases. The germline V gene encodes CDR1 SNHLY and CDR2 FYNNEI. The CDR3 consists of 14 residues. The CDR3 sequence: CASQRRREAYEQFF. CDR3 nucleotide sequence: TGTGCCAGTCAGCGGAGACGGGAGGCCTATGAGCAGTTCTTC.

The CDR3 nucleotides read TGTGCTAGTGGTTCCGGACGCAATCAGCCCCAGCATTTT. Translation gives CASGSGRNQPQHF. V and J are TRBV12-5 and TRBJ1-5, with no clear D. This CDR3 is 13 amino acids long. Germline assignment: CDR1 LGHNT and CDR2 FRNRAP. With 4 bases removed from V and 2 bases from J, the gap between germline ends came to 6 bases.

This clone occurred a few times. The gene calls are TRBV19 and TRBJ1-1; 8 positions match TRBD1. Germline CDR1 LNHDA, CDR2 SQIVND (reference sequence). This CDR3 region has 12 residues. With 3 bases clipped from V and 11 bases from J, the junction kept 5 bases outside the gene matches. The CDR3 spells CASSIQGAMAFF. For the CDR3, the DNA is TGTGCCAGTAGTATTCAGGGGGCTATGGCTTTCTTT.

This clone was seen many times. The chain has TRBV6-1 and TRBJ2-1; 7 bases agree with TRBD1. CDR1 and CDR2 (germline): MNHNS, SASEGT. V was clipped by 3 bases and J by 3 bases; unmatched bases: 5. CDR3 length: 15 amino acids. CDR3 sequence: CASSEVSGGYNEQFF. As DNA, the CDR3 is TGTGCCAGCAGTGAGGTGTCAGGGGGCTACAATGAGCAGTTCTTC.

V gene TRBV19 combines with J gene TRBJ2-3, with D tentatively TRBD1 (5 bases). Germline V gene data show CDR1 as LNHDA and CDR2 as SQIVND (reference sequence). Trimming took 3 bases from V and 3 from J, leaving 10 bases between them. The CDR3 covers 14 residues. This chain's CDR3 is CASSIERGTDTQYF. The CDR3 DNA sequence: TGTGCCAGTAGTATTGAAAGGGGAACAGATACGCAGTATTTT.

The rearrangement joins TRBV25-1 to TRBJ1-2, with 9 bases aligning to TRBD1. Germline V gene data show CDR1 as MGHDK and CDR2 as SYGVNS. The trim removed 6 bases at V and 8 bases at J, leaving 7 bases unmatched. CDR3 size: 13 residues. DNA of the CDR3: TGTGCCAGCAGGTCCGACAGGGGGGAAGGCTACACCTTC. This gives the protein CASRSDRGEGYTF.

In this sample, this clone turned up once. The V call is TRBV5-1, the J call TRBJ2-5; TRBD2 agrees at 9 bases. Germline V gene sequence: CDR1 SGHRS, CDR2 YFSETQ. The ends lost 0 bases at V and 2 bases at J; junction bases unmatched: 2. The CDR3 runs 15 residues. CDR3 protein: CASSLGGLAQETQYF. CDR3 sequence (DNA): TGCGCCAGCAGCTTGGGGGGACTAGCTCAAGAGACCCAGTACTTC.